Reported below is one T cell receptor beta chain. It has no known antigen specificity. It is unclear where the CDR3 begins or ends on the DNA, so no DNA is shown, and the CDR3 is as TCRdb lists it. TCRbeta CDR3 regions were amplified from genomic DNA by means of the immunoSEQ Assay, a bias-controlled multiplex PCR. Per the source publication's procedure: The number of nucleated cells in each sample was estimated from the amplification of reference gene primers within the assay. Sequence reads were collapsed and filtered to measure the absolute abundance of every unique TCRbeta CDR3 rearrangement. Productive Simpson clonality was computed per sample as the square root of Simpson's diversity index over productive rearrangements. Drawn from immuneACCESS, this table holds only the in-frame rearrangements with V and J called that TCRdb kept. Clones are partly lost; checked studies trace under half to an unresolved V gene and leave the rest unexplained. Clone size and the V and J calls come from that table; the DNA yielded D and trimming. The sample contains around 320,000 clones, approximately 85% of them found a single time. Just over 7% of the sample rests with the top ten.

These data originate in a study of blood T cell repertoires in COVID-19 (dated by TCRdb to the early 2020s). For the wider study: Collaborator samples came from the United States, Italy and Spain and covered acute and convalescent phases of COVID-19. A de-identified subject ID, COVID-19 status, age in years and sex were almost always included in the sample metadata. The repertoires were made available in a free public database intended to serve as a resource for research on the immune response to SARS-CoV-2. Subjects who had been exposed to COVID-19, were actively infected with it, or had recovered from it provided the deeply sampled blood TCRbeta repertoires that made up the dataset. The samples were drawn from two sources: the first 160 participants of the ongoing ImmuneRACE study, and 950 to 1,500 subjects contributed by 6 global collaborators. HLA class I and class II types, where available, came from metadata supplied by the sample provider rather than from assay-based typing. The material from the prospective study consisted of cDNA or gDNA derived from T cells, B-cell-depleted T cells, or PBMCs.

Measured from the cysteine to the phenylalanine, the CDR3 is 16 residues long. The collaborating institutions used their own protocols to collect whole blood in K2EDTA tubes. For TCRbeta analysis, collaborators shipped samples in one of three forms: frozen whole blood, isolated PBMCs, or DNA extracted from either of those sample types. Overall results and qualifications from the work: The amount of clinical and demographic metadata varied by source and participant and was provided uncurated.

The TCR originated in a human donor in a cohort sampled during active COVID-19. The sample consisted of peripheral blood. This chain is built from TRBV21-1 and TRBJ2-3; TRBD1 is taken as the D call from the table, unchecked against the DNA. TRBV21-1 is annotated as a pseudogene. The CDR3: CASSPTVAGGTDTQYF.